The 9 T cell receptor beta chains below were found in one sample sequenced in a study of T cells in women clearing cervical HPV infection. Here immunoSEQ multiplex PCR was the method, and the copy in TCRdb shows in-frame clones only, minus some. The table for this sample gives more than 20,000 clones. Sequenced input: blood buffy coat. The receptors come from a woman aged 18 to 69 with a cervical HPV16 infection that either progressed to CIN3+ or cleared (not recorded which).

The covered CDR3 bases are TGTGCCAGTAGTTATCCCTTTGGGCAAGATGAAAAG. It translates to CASSYPFGQDEK. The CDR3 in its entirety is CASSYPFGQDEKLFF. The chain uses TRBV19 and TRBJ2-2; D gene unclear. The missing CDR3 end, 3 residues past where the read stops, is filled in from the germline J gene. The CDR3 extends over 15 amino acids. Germline loops: CDR1 LNHDA, CDR2 SQIVND (reference sequence).

About this clone: The read terminates 3 residues before the CDR3 end, so the remaining end is supplied by the germline J gene. The rearrangement uses TRBV2 and TRBJ1-6, with D possibly matching TRBD1 (6 bases). V lost 5 bases and J lost 10, with 12 bases in between. Per germline, CDR1 SNHLY and CDR2 FYNNEI. This CDR3 region has 13 residues. CDR3 sequence: CASSSGERSPLHF. The part of the CDR3 DNA that was read is TGTGCCAGCAGTTCAGGGGAAAGATCACCC. The whole variable domain, remainder taken from reference TRBV2 and TRBJ1-6, is EPEVTQTPSHQVTQMGQEVILRCVPISNHLYFYWYRQILGQKVEFLVSFYNNEISEKSEIFDDQFSVERPDGSNFTLKIRSTKLEDSAMYFCASSSGERSPLHFGNGTRLTVT.

A word on this clone: The read finishes 3 residues shy of the CDR3 end, and the germline J gene is used to complete it. The chain links TRBV7-9 to TRBJ1-4, with 10 nucleotides matching TRBD1. This CDR3 has 15 residues. CDR1 SEHNR and CDR2 FQNEAQ come from the germline V gene (reference sequence). V was clipped by 1 base and J by 8 bases; unmatched bases: 4. The CDR3 sequence is CASSLGDRGGEKLFF. The CDR3 bases that were read are TGTGCCAGCAGCTTAGGGGACAGGGGAGGCGAAAAA.

Turning to this clone: Its ends do not fully match the called genes, so a read error is possible. The read is 3 residues too short to cover the CDR3 end, so that end is filled in from the germline J gene. The chain recombines TRBV4-2 with TRBJ1-2; 7 bases align to TRBD1. Germline V gene lookup returns CDR1 LGHNA and CDR2 YNFKEQ. CDR3 length: 15 residues. The sequenced part of the CDR3 DNA is TGCGCCAGCAGCCAAGATGCAGGGGGTGGGTATGGC. This sequence encodes CASSQDAGGGYG. The complete CDR3 reads CASSQDAGGGYGYTF.

Regarding this clone: The sequenced fragment ends 3 residues before the CDR3 boundary, so the rest is inferred from the germline J gene. The rearrangement links TRBV7-2 to TRBJ2-3; no clear D. The CDR3 has 14 amino acids. The germline V gene has CDR1 SGHTA and CDR2 FQGNSA. The DNA read from the CDR3 is TGTGCCAGCAGCTTAGTGGCTTTTGCGGAGACG. Residues: CASSLVAFAET. The full CDR3 protein reads CASSLVAFAETQYF.

In the case of this clone: The sequence runs out 3 residues before the end of the CDR3; the remainder is reconstructed from the germline J gene. The rearrangement joins TRBV7-2 to TRBJ2-4; 7 bases match TRBD1. Germline lookup yields CDR1 SGHTA and CDR2 FQGNSA. The CDR3 runs 15 residues. CDR3 in amino acids: CASSNDRAKVYGQYF. CDR3 DNA, as far as it was read: TGTGCCAGCAGCAATGACAGGGCAAAGGTCTATGGT. The whole variable domain, remainder taken from reference TRBV7-2 and TRBJ2-4, is GAGVSQSPSNKVTEKGKDVELRCDPISGHTALYWYRQSLGQGLEFLIYFQGNSAPDKSGLPSDRFSAERTGGSVSTLTIQRTQQEDSAVYLCASSNDRAKVYGQYFGAGTRLSVL.

To note about this clone: The CDR3 is cut off 3 residues early in the read; its end comes from the germline J gene. The V and J genes are TRBV19 and TRBJ1-1; 7 bases fit TRBD1. Germline CDR1 and CDR2: LNHDA and SQIVND (reference sequence). The CDR3 has 16 amino acids. J lost 6 bases, V lost 4 bases, and 14 bases had no gene match. The CDR3 bases that were read are TGTGCCAGTAGTACCCTTAGGACAGGTTGGGGGTCTGAA. It is translated as CASSTLRTGWGSE. The complete CDR3 protein is CASSTLRTGWGSEAFF.

As to this clone: With the read ending 3 residues before the CDR3 end, the germline J gene is used to fill in that end. The chain couples TRBV6-1 to TRBJ1-1, with D uncertain. Per the germline V gene, CDR1 is MNHNS and CDR2 is SASEGT. V was cut by 4 bases and J by 4 bases, with 13 bases left in between. This CDR3 region has 14 residues. The CDR3 region is CASSVGLGGTEAFF. The DNA read from the CDR3 is TGTGCCAGCAGTGTAGGACTAGGTGGCACTGAA.

As regards this clone: Read data end 3 residues before the CDR3 end; the end is taken from the germline J gene. The V and J genes are TRBV7-2 and TRBJ1-2, with D maybe TRBD1 (6 bases). Germline V gene sequence: CDR1 SGHTA, CDR2 FQGNSA. The V and J ends lost 5 bases and 3 bases respectively, with 13 bases between them. The CDR3 runs 14 residues. The CDR3 spells CASSAPQGHYGYTF. The CDR3 bases that were read are TGTGCCAGCAGCGCCCCACAGGGCCACTATGGC.